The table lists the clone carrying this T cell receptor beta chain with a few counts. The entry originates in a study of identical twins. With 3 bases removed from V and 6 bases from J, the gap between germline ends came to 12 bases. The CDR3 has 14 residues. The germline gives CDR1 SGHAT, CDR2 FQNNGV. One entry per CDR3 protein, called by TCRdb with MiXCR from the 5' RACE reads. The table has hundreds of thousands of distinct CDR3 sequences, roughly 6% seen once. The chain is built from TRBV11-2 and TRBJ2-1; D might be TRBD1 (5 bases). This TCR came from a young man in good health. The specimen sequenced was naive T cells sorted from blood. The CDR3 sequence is CASSFGHGLNEQFF. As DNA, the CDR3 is TGTGCCAGCAGCTTCGGACACGGCCTCAATGAGCAGTTCTTC.